The 5 T cell receptor beta chains given below trace back to one sample, sequenced in a study of human T cells and chemical hapten exposure. TCRdb re-analysed the RACE reads in MiXCR, keeping a single row per CDR3 protein. Altogether some 300,000 distinct CDR3 sequences are present, around 5.5% being singletons, with the ten largest covering approximately 8.2%. Time point: pre-sensitization, week 0. Treatment of the sample: therapeutic diphenylcyclopropenone sensitization with weekly scalp DPC. The material sequenced was whole blood, taken in connection with sensitization to the hapten diphenylcyclopropenone (DPC). The receptors were gathered from a woman between 18 and 29 years old with alopecia areata. Some clones in this sample may be carry-over from other donors' samples.

CDR3: CASSTTGGGNEKLFF. The CDR3 DNA is TGTGCCAGCAGTACCACAGGGGGGGGTAATGAAAAACTGTTTTTT. The V call is TRBV28, the J call TRBJ1-4; 8 bases match TRBD1. This CDR3 has 15 amino acids. CDR1 and CDR2 (germline): MDHEN, SYDVKM. Unmatched junction bases numbered 6, after V lost 5 bases and J lost 4 bases.

This clonotype was seen a handful of times. The CDR3 bases are TGCGCCAGCAGCCAAGAGCCGGACAGGATGAATCAGCCCCAGCATTTT. It encodes CASSQEPDRMNQPQHF. The chain has TRBV4-1 and TRBJ1-5; TRBD1 matches 7 bases. The V gene's germline CDR1 is MGHRA and CDR2 YSYEKL. The CDR3 is 16 amino acids. V shed 0 bases, J shed 4 bases, and the junction held 6 bases outside the gene matches.

This clonotype was observed a handful of times. The rearrangement links TRBV12-3 or TRBV12-4 to TRBJ2-3; 14 nucleotides agree with TRBD2. CDR3 size: 16 residues. The V and J ends lost 5 bases and 3 bases, in that order; junction bases with no gene match: 4. The chain's CDR3 is CASSGTSGGLTDTQYF. The CDR3 DNA reads as TGTGCCAGCAGTGGGACTAGCGGGGGATTAACAGATACGCAGTATTTT.

This clonotype was detected many times. The chain recombines TRBV27 with TRBJ2-7; TRBD1 matches 7 bases. This CDR3 contains 14 residues. V dropped 6 bases and J dropped 4; count of bases not matched to a gene: 9. CDR1 is MNHEY and CDR2 is SMNVEV in the germline V gene (reference sequence). The CDR3 is CASSLTGYTYEQYF. The DNA for the CDR3 is TGTGCCAGCAGCTTGACAGGGTATACGTACGAGCAGTACTTC.

V gene TRBV12-3 or TRBV12-4 combines with J gene TRBJ2-3; D might be TRBD2 (6 bases). Trimming cost V 4 bases and J 5 bases, with 10 bases left between them. This CDR3 comprises 13 residues. CDR3 bases: TGTGCCAGCAGTTCCGTCGGGGGAGATACGCAGTATTTT. Protein: CASSSVGGDTQYF.